This TCR beta chain appears in the sequencing data of a study of naive and memory T cell subsets. Points from the study as a whole: Expression changes during T cell differentiation may affect RNA-based TCR counts. Over 95% of naive TCR sequences appeared only once after error correction, unlike memory subsets.

The germline CDR1 and CDR2 sequences are MNHEY and SVGAGI. This CDR3 spans 15 amino acids. The beta constant-region primer was an equimolar mix of two oligonucleotides covering TRBC1 and TRBC2. One entry per CDR3 protein, called by TCRdb with MiXCR from the UMI-ligation and nested PCR reads. The sample shows 81,000 or so distinct CDR3 sequences, about 7% of them seen only once. CD8 T cells were positively selected from what remained after CD4 positive selection. As regards this clonotype: What it binds is not known. This may come from a read error, since a much larger clone is one base off.

Material: central memory CD4+ T cells from blood. This TCR derives from a human donor in good health. The genes are TRBV6-5 and TRBJ1-1; TRBD1 matches at 9 bases. CDR3 protein: CVSSYGPLGTGEAFF. CDR3 DNA sequence: TGTGTCAGCAGTTACGGCCCCTTGGGGACAGGGGAAGCTTTCTTT.